This T cell receptor beta chain derives from a study of blood T cell repertoires in COVID-19. Study overall: The cDNA or gDNA used as material had been derived from T cells, B-cell-depleted T cells, or PBMCs.

Authors' processing steps: Nucleated cell number was recorded as an estimate derived from reference gene primer amplification. Libraries were prepared by immunoSEQ multiplex PCR; TCRdb keeps only in-frame clonotypes and omits some of them. V and J calls and clone size are those listed in that table; D and trimming were worked out from the DNA. Among approximately 88,000 clones listed, 80% were seen once. Trimming shortened V by 6 bases and J by 1 base, and 10 bases separated the two germline ends. The length of the CDR3 is 14 residues. CDR1 and CDR2 (germline): MGHRA, YSYEKL. The rearrangement links TRBV4-1 to TRBJ2-1; TRBD1 is a possible D gene (5 bases). This receptor was identified in a woman over 75 with acute or convalescent COVID-19. The source material was peripheral blood. The chain's CDR3 is CASRRGGSYNEQFF. For the CDR3, the DNA is TGCGCCAGCAGAAGGGGTGGGTCCTACAATGAGCAGTTCTTC.